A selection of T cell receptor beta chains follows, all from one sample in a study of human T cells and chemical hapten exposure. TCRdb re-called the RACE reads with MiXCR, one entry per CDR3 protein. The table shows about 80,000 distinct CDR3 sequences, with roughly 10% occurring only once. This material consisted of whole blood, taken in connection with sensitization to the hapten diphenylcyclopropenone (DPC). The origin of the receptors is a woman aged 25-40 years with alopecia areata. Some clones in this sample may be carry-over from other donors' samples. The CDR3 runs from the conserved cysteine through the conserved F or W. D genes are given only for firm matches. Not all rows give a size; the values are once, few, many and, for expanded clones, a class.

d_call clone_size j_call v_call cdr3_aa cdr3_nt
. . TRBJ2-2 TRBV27 CASSFNRGGTGELFF TGTGCCAGCAGTTTTAACAGAGGTGGCACCGGGGAGCTGTTTTTT
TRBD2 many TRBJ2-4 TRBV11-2 CASSPIGGGPAKNIQYF TGTGCCAGCAGCCCCATCGGGGGGGGTCCGGCCAAAAACATTCAGTACTTC
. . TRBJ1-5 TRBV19 CASSTKRDNQPQHF TGTGCCAGTAGTACTAAAAGAGACAATCAGCCCCAGCATTTT
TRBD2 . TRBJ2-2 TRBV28 CASSLVIAGDSLTGELFF TGTGCCAGCAGTTTGGTTATAGCGGGAGATTCCCTCACCGGGGAGCTGTTTTTT
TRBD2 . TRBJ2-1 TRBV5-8 CASSTTTSGLKGEQFF TGTGCCAGCAGCACCACGACTAGCGGTTTAAAGGGTGAGCAGTTCTTC
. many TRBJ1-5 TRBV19 CASSPGASYQPQHF TGTGCCAGTAGTCCGGGGGCCTCCTATCAGCCCCAGCATTTT
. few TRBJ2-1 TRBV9 CASSVGLRLYNEQFF TGTGCCAGCAGCGTAGGGCTGCGCCTTTACAATGAGCAGTTCTTC
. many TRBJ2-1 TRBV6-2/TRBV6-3 CASTKGGEQFF TGTGCCAGCACCAAGGGGGGTGAGCAGTTCTTC
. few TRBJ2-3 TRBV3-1 CASSRRTGMDTQYF TGTGCCAGCAGCCGGCGGACCGGGATGGATACGCAGTATTTT
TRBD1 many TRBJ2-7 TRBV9 CASSVRTGGPYEQYF TGTGCCAGCAGCGTGCGGACAGGGGGCCCCTACGAGCAGTACTTC
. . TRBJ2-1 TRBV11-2 CACSLIPGARPYNEQFF TGTGCCTGCAGCTTAATTCCTGGGGCCAGGCCATACAATGAGCAGTTCTTC
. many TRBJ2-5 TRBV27 CAAGVGETQYF TGTGCCGCCGGGGTTGGAGAGACCCAGTACTTC
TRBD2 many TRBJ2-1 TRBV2 CASTVELAAYNEQFF TGTGCCAGCACTGTGGAACTAGCGGCCTACAATGAGCAGTTCTTC
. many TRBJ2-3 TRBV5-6 CASSLRASFMGDTQYF TGTGCCAGCAGCTTGAGGGCTTCATTCATGGGAGATACGCAGTATTTT
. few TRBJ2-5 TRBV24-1 CATSGRHQETQYF TGTGCCACCAGTGGACGGCACCAAGAGACCCAGTACTTC
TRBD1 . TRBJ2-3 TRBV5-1 CASSLWGQGSEDTQYF TGCGCCAGCAGCCTATGGGGACAGGGGAGTGAGGATACGCAGTATTTT
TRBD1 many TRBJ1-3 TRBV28 CASRSGTGGLGNTIYF TGTGCCAGCAGGTCCGGGACAGGGGGTCTTGGAAACACCATATATTTT
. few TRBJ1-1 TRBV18 CASSDSGTIRINTEAFF TGTGCCAGCTCAGACTCCGGGACAATCCGAATTAACACTGAAGCTTTCTTT
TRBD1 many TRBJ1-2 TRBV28 CASSLGQVYGYTF TGTGCCAGCAGTTTAGGACAGGTCTATGGCTACACCTTC
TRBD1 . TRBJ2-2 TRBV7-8 CASSLRAAGGSTGELFF TGTGCCAGCAGCTTAAGAGCGGCAGGGGGTTCCACCGGGGAGCTGTTTTTT
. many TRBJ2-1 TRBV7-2 CASSSGVRYNEQFF TGTGCCAGCAGCTCTGGGGTACGGTACAATGAGCAGTTCTTC
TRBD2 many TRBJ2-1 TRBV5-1 CASSLAGVGNEQFF TGCGCCAGCAGCTTAGCGGGAGTAGGGAATGAGCAGTTCTTC
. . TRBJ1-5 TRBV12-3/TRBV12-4 CASTVRDSNQPQHF TGTGCCAGCACCGTTAGAGATAGCAATCAGCCCCAGCATTTT
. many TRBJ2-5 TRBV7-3 CASSSMYQETQYF TGTGCCAGCAGCTCGATGTACCAAGAGACCCAGTACTTC
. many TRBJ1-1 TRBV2 CASKRAVNAEAFF TGTGCCAGCAAGCGGGCGGTCAACGCTGAAGCTTTCTTT
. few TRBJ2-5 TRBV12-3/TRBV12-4 CASSAREETQYF TGTGCCAGCAGTGCTAGGGAAGAGACCCAGTACTTC
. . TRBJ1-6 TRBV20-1 CSASVSRTDSPLHF TGCAGTGCTAGCGTGTCGCGGACCGATTCACCCCTCCACTTT
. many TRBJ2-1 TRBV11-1 CASSLSRQGSSSYNEQFF TGTGCCAGCAGCTTAAGTCGGCAGGGCTCAAGCTCCTACAATGAGCAGTTCTTC
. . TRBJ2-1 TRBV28 CASSFVPGREQFF TGTGCCAGCAGTTTTGTTCCGGGTAGGGAGCAGTTCTTC
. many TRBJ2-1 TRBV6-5 CASSYSGGRLPYNEQFF TGTGCCAGCAGTTACTCGGGGGGGCGGCTACCCTACAATGAGCAGTTCTTC
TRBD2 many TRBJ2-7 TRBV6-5 CASSYSDGRGIYEQYF TGTGCCAGCAGTTACTCGGACGGGAGGGGGATCTACGAGCAGTACTTC
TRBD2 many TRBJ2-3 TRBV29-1 CSVREGGADTQYF TGCAGCGTTCGGGAGGGCGGCGCAGATACGCAGTATTTT
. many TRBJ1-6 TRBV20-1 CSARRGDGSYNSPLHF TGCAGTGCTAGAAGGGGGGATGGGTCCTATAATTCACCCCTCCACTTT
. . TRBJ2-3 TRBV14 CASSQDLRSRTDTQYF TGTGCCAGCAGCCAAGATTTAAGGAGCCGCACAGATACGCAGTATTTT
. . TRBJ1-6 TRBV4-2 CASGQDIGSYNSPLHF TGTGCCAGCGGCCAAGATATCGGGTCCTATAATTCACCCCTCCACTTT
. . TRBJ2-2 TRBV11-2 CASSLVGRGTTGELFF TGTGCCAGCAGCCTCGTCGGACGGGGGACCACCGGGGAGCTGTTTTTT
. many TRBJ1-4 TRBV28 CASTEGVTNEKLFF TGTGCCAGCACCGAGGGGGTAACTAATGAAAAACTGTTTTTT
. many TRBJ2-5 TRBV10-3 CAISETGQKQETQYF TGTGCCATCAGTGAGACCGGACAGAAGCAAGAGACCCAGTACTTC
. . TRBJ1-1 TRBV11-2 CASSLETGEAFF TGTGCCAGCAGCTTAGAGACAGGAGAAGCTTTCTTT
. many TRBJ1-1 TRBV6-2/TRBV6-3 CASSQGGSEAFF TGTGCCAGCAGCCAGGGTGGTTCTGAAGCTTTCTTT
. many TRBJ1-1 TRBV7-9 CASSLDRLGPNTEAFF TGTGCCAGCAGCTTAGATCGGCTGGGCCCGAACACTGAAGCTTTCTTT
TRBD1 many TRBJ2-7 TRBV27 CASSLRQGADEQYF TGTGCCAGCAGTTTAAGACAGGGGGCCGACGAGCAGTACTTC
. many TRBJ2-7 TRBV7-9 CASSSLKTGEHSYEQYF TGTGCCAGCAGCTCCCTAAAGACAGGAGAGCACTCCTACGAGCAGTACTTC
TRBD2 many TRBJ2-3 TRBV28 CASSTTGTSPTDTQYF TGTGCCAGCAGTACTACCGGGACTAGCCCCACAGATACGCAGTATTTT
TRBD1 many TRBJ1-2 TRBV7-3 CASSLTTGGGYTF TGTGCCAGCAGCTTAACAACAGGGGGTGGCTACACCTTC
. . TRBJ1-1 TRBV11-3 CASVKSSNTEAFF TGTGCCAGCGTAAAGTCTTCTAACACTGAAGCTTTCTTT
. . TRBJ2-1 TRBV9 CASSEMGNEQFF TGTGCCAGCAGCGAGATGGGCAATGAGCAGTTCTTC
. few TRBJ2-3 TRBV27 CASSPSGIEDTQYF TGTGCCAGCAGCCCGTCGGGGATCGAAGATACGCAGTATTTT
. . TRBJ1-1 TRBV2 CASSGSLTFQTEAFF TGTGCCAGCAGTGGATCCCTCACTTTCCAGACTGAAGCTTTCTTT
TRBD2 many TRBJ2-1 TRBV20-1 CSARLGLAGYGGEQFF TGCAGTGCTAGATTGGGACTAGCGGGATACGGTGGCGAGCAGTTCTTC
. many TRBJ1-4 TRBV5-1 CASSLEMETEKLFF TGCGCCAGCAGCTTGGAAATGGAGACCGAAAAACTGTTTTTT
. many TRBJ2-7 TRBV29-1 CSALRDPRGYEQYF TGCAGCGCTCTCCGGGACCCACGAGGATACGAGCAGTACTTC
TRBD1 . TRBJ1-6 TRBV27 CASSFGQGVNSPLHF TGTGCCAGCAGTTTCGGACAGGGCGTAAATTCACCCCTCCACTTT
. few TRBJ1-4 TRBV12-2 CASRPVRDGQEKLFF TGTGCAAGTCGTCCTGTCAGGGACGGCCAGGAAAAACTGTTTTTT
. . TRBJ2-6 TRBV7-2 CASSLGSSGTNVLTF TGTGCCAGCAGCTTAGGCTCCTCTGGGACCAACGTCCTGACTTTC